These 6 T cell receptor beta chains were all obtained from the same sample, sequenced in a study of blood T cells in healthy people across ages. Using a J-beta primer mix together with a sample-barcoded 5' primer, a second PCR was run for about 6 to 11 cycles. TCRdb reprocessed the 5' RACE reads with MiXCR, giving one entry per CDR3 protein. The sample comprises 780,000 or so distinct CDR3 sequences, 45% to 70% of which are singletons, and roughly 24% rests with the top ten. The sequencing input was blood. The receptors shown here come from a man in his forties in good health.

This clonotype was seen only once. The CDR3 spells CASSLSASEQYF. The CDR3 DNA reads TGCGCCAGCAGCTTGTCAGCTAGCGAGCAGTACTTC. The V gene is TRBV5-1, the J gene TRBJ2-7, with D unresolved. Germline-derived CDR1 and CDR2 are SGHRS and YFSETQ. The germline V and J ends were trimmed by 1 base and 6 bases, with 8 bases remaining between them. CDR3 length: 12 amino acids.

The chain couples TRBV5-1 to TRBJ1-1; TRBD1 is a possible D gene (5 bases). This CDR3 has 15 amino acids. The V gene lost 0 bases and the J gene lost 0 bases, with 9 bases spanning the gap. Germline CDR1 SGHRS, CDR2 YFSETQ. The CDR3 DNA is TGCGCCAGCAGCTTGGGACAGATTTTGAACACTGAAGCTTTCTTT. Encoded protein: CASSLGQILNTEAFF.

This clonotype was observed a few times. V usage is TRBV14 and J usage is TRBJ2-1, with 8 bases that match TRBD2. Looked up from germline, CDR1 is SGHDN and CDR2 is FVKESK. V was pared by 4 bases and J by 7 bases, with 12 bases of the junction left unmatched. The CDR3 is made up of 16 amino acids. The CDR3 sequence is CASSLSGGVFMNEQFF. The CDR3 nucleotides are TGTGCCAGCAGCCTATCGGGAGGGGTATTCATGAATGAGCAGTTCTTC.

There are a few counts of this clonotype. This chain joins TRBV9 and TRBJ2-3; 8 positions agree with TRBD1. This CDR3 is built from 15 residues. J was trimmed by 3 bases and V by 4 bases; bases with no gene match: 7. Germline lookup yields CDR1 SGDLS and CDR2 YYNGEE. CDR3 DNA sequence: TGTGCCAGCAGCTTCCGACAGGGGACAACAGATACGCAGTATTTT. It yields the protein CASSFRQGTTDTQYF. The variable domain in full, completed from reference TRBV9 and TRBJ2-3, reads DSGVTQTPKHLITATGQRVTLRCSPRSGDLSVYWYQQSLDQGLQFLIQYYNGEERAKGNILERFSAQQFPDLHSELNLSSLELGDSALYFCASSFRQGTTDTQYFGPGTRLTVL.

This clonotype was counted between two and nine times. This chain connects TRBV20-1 to TRBJ2-5; weak D call: TRBD2 (5 bases). CDR3 length equals 11 residues. Germline V gene sequence: CDR1 DFQATT, CDR2 SNEGSKA (reference sequence). Trimming pared 5 bases from V and 5 bases from J, leaving 9 bases between. The CDR3 bases are TGCAGTGCTCGGGGAGACGAGACCCAGTACTTC. This gives the protein CSARGDETQYF.

This clonotype was seen repeatedly, ten times or more. V and J are TRBV12-3 or TRBV12-4 and TRBJ2-7; 8 positions match TRBD1. The CDR3 extends over 14 amino acids. V dropped 5 bases and J dropped 0; count of bases not matched to a gene: 3. DNA for the CDR3: TGTGCCAGCAGTCCCACAGGGGGCTCCTACGAGCAGTACTTC. Protein: CASSPTGGSYEQYF.